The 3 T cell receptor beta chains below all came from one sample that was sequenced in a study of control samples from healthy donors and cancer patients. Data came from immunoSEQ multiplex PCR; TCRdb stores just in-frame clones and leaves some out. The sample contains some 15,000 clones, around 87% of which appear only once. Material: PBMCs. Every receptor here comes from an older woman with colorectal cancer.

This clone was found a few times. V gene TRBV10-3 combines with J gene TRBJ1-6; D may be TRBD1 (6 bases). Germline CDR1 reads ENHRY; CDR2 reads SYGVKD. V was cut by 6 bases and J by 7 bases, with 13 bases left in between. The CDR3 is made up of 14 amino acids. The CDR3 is CAIRGTGLNSPLHF. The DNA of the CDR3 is TGTGCCATCAGAGGAACAGGGCTCAATTCACCCCTCCACTTT.

The CDR3 nucleotides read TGCAGCGTTGTGCTGACAGGGGTGAACACTGAAGCTTTCTTT. Translation: CSVVLTGVNTEAFF. The chain uses TRBV29-1 and TRBJ1-1, with TRBD1 identical over 8 bases. Germline-derived CDR1 and CDR2 are SQVTM and ANQGSEA. CDR3 length: 14 amino acids. Losses at the gene ends were 4 bases for V and 0 bases for J; bases not matched to a gene: 4.

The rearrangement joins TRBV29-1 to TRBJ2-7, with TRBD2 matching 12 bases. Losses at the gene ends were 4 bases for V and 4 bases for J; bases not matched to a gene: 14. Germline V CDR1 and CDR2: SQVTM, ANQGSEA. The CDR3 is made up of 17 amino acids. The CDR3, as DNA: TGCAGCGTTGCCGATAGACCCCTTACTAGCGGGAGGTACGAGCAGTACTTC. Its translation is CSVADRPLTSGRYEQYF.